The next 25 T cell receptor beta chains were all read from a single sample in a study of blood T cell repertoires in COVID-19. Using immunoSEQ multiplex PCR, the repertoire was profiled, and TCRdb retains in-frame clones only, with some absent. The sample carries about 380,000 clones, more than 75% recorded once. Sequencing was done on a sample of peripheral blood. The receptors shown here come from a human donor with acute or convalescent COVID-19. The donor label of this sample is uncertain.

This chain links TRBV19 with TRBJ1-1; no clear D. Germline CDR1 reads LNHDA; CDR2 reads SQIVND (reference sequence). The germline V and J ends were trimmed by 1 base and 5 bases, with 11 bases remaining between them. The CDR3 sequence is 14 residues long. In DNA, the CDR3 is TGTGCCAGTAGTATAGGAAGGAGAATAACTGAAGCTTTCTTT. Its protein is CASSIGRRITEAFF. Supplemented by reference TRBV19 and TRBJ1-1, the full variable domain reads DGGITQSPKYLFRKEGQNVTLSCEQNLNHDAMYWYRQDPGQGLRLIYYSQIVNDFQKGDIAEGYSVSREKKESFPLTVTSAQKNPTAFYLCASSIGRRITEAFFGQGTRLTVV.

Notes on this clone: Other DNA sequences within the sample encode an identical CDR3. The CDR3 spells CASRLRQGLNEKLFF. DNA of the CDR3: TGTGCCAGCCGGCTAAGGCAGGGCCTTAATGAAAAACTGTTTTTT. The chain is built from TRBV2 and TRBJ1-4; possibly TRBD1 for D (5 bases). CDR3 length: 15 residues. Germline V gives CDR1 SNHLY, CDR2 FYNNEI. The V and J ends lost 8 bases and 4 bases respectively, with 17 bases between them.

The V call is TRBV7-9, the J call TRBJ1-4; D not certain. This CDR3 spans 14 amino acids. Germline values: CDR1 SEHNR, CDR2 FQNEAQ (reference sequence). The V end lost 2 bases, the J end lost 4 bases, and 8 bases lay between the germline ends. CDR3 bases: TGTGCCAGCAGCTTATCACATGGTAATGAAAAACTGTTTTTT. Amino acid sequence: CASSLSHGNEKLFF.

As for this clone: This sample also contains other DNA sequences that code for the same CDR3. The chain joins TRBV18 to TRBJ2-7; weak D call: TRBD1 (6 bases). The CDR3 has 15 amino acids. Germline CDR1 and CDR2: KGHSH and LQKENI. V lost 0 bases, J lost 4 bases, and 13 bases lay in between. The DNA for the CDR3 is TGTGCCAGCTCACCACCAGCAGGGGCGAGATACGAGCAGTACTTC. Its protein product is CASSPPAGARYEQYF.

A few counts support this clone. V and J are TRBV10-3 and TRBJ1-1; D not resolved. The V gene's germline CDR1 is ENHRY and CDR2 SYGVKD. The CDR3 covers 11 residues. V was shortened by 4 bases and J by 7 bases, with 7 bases between the two germline ends. CDR3 nucleotides: TGTGCCATCAGTGGTCAATTTGAAGCTTTCTTT. Amino acids: CAISGQFEAFF.

This chain connects TRBV20-1 to TRBJ1-1, with D possibly being TRBD1 (5 bases). There are 11 residues in the CDR3. Germline CDR1 and CDR2: DFQATT and SNEGSKA (reference sequence). V shed 7 bases and J shed 4 bases, with 10 bases lying between them. In nucleotides, the CDR3 is TGCAGTGTAAGGGGTCCCACTGAAGCTTTCTTT. This gives the protein CSVRGPTEAFF.

The rearrangement joins TRBV6-5 to TRBJ1-6, with TRBD1 as a possible D gene (5 bases). The germline V and J ends were trimmed by 0 bases and 7 bases, with 13 bases remaining between them. Germline lookup yields CDR1 MNHEY and CDR2 SVGAGI. This CDR3 is 16 amino acids long. CDR3 coding DNA: TGTGCCAGCAGTTACTCGGGGGGAACTGGGAATTCACCCCTCCACTTT. It codes for CASSYSGGTGNSPLHF.

The V and J genes are TRBV30 and TRBJ1-5; unclear D gene. Looked up from germline, CDR1 is GTSNPN and CDR2 is SVGIG (reference sequence). The CDR3 is made up of 13 amino acids. The V end was cut by 0 bases, the J end by 7 bases, with 10 bases between. CDR3 in DNA: TGTGCCTGGAGTGTCAACGGAGGGCAGCCCCAGCATTTT. It codes for CAWSVNGGQPQHF.

The chain is built from TRBV28 and TRBJ1-2, with 7 bases fitting TRBD1. Losses at the gene ends were 7 bases for V and 6 bases for J; bases not matched to a gene: 8. The CDR3 totals 13 residues. Germline lookup yields CDR1 MDHEN and CDR2 SYDVKM. For the CDR3, the DNA is TGTGCCAGCAATCGGGACAGATGGGATGGCTACACCTTC. This translates into CASNRDRWDGYTF.

This clone was seen only a few times. The chain is built from TRBV27 and TRBJ1-1; 7 bases map to TRBD1. Germline V lookup: CDR1 MNHEY, CDR2 SMNVEV (reference sequence). With 2 bases clipped from V and 3 bases from J, the junction kept 0 bases outside the gene matches. The CDR3 runs to 13 residues. As DNA, the CDR3 is TGTGCCAGCAGTTTAGGGACAGACACTGAAGCTTTCTTT. This codes for CASSLGTDTEAFF.

V and J are TRBV18 and TRBJ1-2, with D possibly TRBD1 on 5 matching bases. The CDR3 spans 13 residues. V was trimmed by 3 bases and J by 5 bases, leaving 10 bases between them. Germline V gene sequence: CDR1 KGHSH, CDR2 LQKENI. The CDR3 nucleotides read TGTGCCAGCTCACCCCAGACAGATTATGGCTACACCTTC. Residues: CASSPQTDYGYTF.

This clone was found once. The rearrangement uses TRBV28 and TRBJ2-4; a weak D match, TRBD2 (5 bases). The CDR3 spans 16 residues. From germline, CDR1 is MDHEN and CDR2 SYDVKM. Trimming removed 2 bases at V and 0 bases at J, with 11 bases between. The CDR3 region is CASSLVGGLAKNIQYF. DNA for the CDR3: TGTGCCAGCAGTTTAGTAGGTGGACTAGCCAAAAACATTCAGTACTTC. The whole variable domain, remainder taken from reference TRBV28 and TRBJ2-4, is DVKVTQSSRYLVKRTGEKVFLECVQDMDHENMFWYRQDPGLGLRLIYFSYDVKMKEKGDIPEGYSVSREKKERFSLILESASTNQTSMYLCASSLVGGLAKNIQYFGAGTRLSVL.

The chain has TRBV30 and TRBJ2-3; 7 positions agree with TRBD1. Germline V CDR1 and CDR2: GTSNPN, SVGIG (reference sequence). V lost 2 bases, J lost 1 base, and 3 bases stayed unmatched. This CDR3 region has 14 residues. The CDR3: CAWSRGGGTDTQYF. CDR3 bases: TGTGCCTGGAGTAGAGGGGGCGGCACAGATACGCAGTATTTT.

The chain employs TRBV7-6 and TRBJ2-5, with a tentative D call TRBD1 (6 bases). The CDR3 extends over 16 amino acids. The germline gives CDR1 SGHVS, CDR2 FNYEAQ. Trimming shortened V by 5 bases and J by 2 bases, and 18 bases separated the two germline ends. The CDR3 DNA is TGTGCCAGCAGCCCCAGAGTCGGACAGACTCAAGAGACCCAGTACTTC. It yields the protein CASSPRVGQTQETQYF.

The chain carries TRBV5-1 and TRBJ1-6, with D uncertain. CDR3 size: 14 residues. The V and J ends lost 2 bases and 7 bases respectively, with 10 bases between them. Germline-derived CDR1 and CDR2 are SGHRS and YFSETQ. The CDR3 spells CASSFDTGNSPLHF. The CDR3 DNA reads as TGCGCCAGCAGCTTCGACACGGGGAATTCACCCCTCCACTTT.

The table lists this clone with many counts. This chain uses TRBV18 with TRBJ2-3, with a weak D call TRBD2 (6 bases). This CDR3 is 14 amino acids long. Germline-derived CDR1 and CDR2 are KGHSH and LQKENI. V lost 1 base, J lost 3 bases, and 8 bases lay in between. CDR3 DNA: TGTGCCAGCTCACCACTAGCGGTAACAGATACGCAGTATTTT. As protein: CASSPLAVTDTQYF.

The V call is TRBV14, the J call TRBJ2-5; no clear D. Germline CDR1 is SGHDN and CDR2 is FVKESK. The CDR3 has 15 residues. Trimming pared 4 bases from V and 6 bases from J, leaving 18 bases between. The CDR3 loop reads CASSPTQTIMKTQYF. The CDR3 DNA sequence: TGTGCCAGCAGCCCCACACAGACCATAATGAAGACCCAGTACTTC.

The chain couples TRBV10-3 to TRBJ1-5; D is possibly TRBD1 (5 bases). Germline V gives CDR1 ENHRY, CDR2 SYGVKD. The V and J ends lost 3 bases and 6 bases respectively, with 12 bases between them. This CDR3 is built from 14 residues. In nucleotides, the CDR3 is TGTGCCATCAGTGAAGGAGGGGAGGCTCAGCCCCAGCATTTT. Translated, it gives CAISEGGEAQPQHF.

The V and J genes are TRBV5-1 and TRBJ2-7; D is unclear. The CDR3 is 11 amino acids. V was clipped by 0 bases and J by 5 bases, with 3 bases between them. Germline V gives CDR1 SGHRS, CDR2 YFSETQ. The CDR3 region is CASSLGDEQYF. In DNA form, the CDR3 reads TGCGCCAGCAGCTTGGGCGACGAGCAGTACTTC.

V is TRBV9 and J is TRBJ1-2, with D unclear. Germline V gene lookup returns CDR1 SGDLS and CDR2 YYNGEE. The germline V and J ends were trimmed by 0 bases and 2 bases, with 11 bases remaining between them. The CDR3 loop spans 15 amino acids. Here the CDR3 reads CASSVGSGLNYGYTF. CDR3 sequence (DNA): TGTGCCAGCAGCGTAGGCAGCGGATTAAACTATGGCTACACCTTC.

This clone was seen a handful of times. The chain combines TRBV27 with TRBJ2-2; 8 bases are shared with TRBD1. Germline values: CDR1 MNHEY, CDR2 SMNVEV (reference sequence). The CDR3 is made up of 14 amino acids. Trimming at V came to 10 bases and at J to 6 bases, leaving 10 bases not matched to a gene. CDR3: CAIPDRASPGELFF. As DNA, the CDR3 is TGTGCCATTCCGGACAGGGCGAGCCCCGGGGAGCTGTTTTTT.

The rearrangement links TRBV4-1 to TRBJ1-2; maybe TRBD1 (5 bases). V was pared by 3 bases and J by 0 bases, with 14 bases between. This CDR3 is built from 16 residues. The V gene's germline CDR1 is MGHRA and CDR2 YSYEKL. CDR3 loop: CASSQEPRDPNYGYTF. The CDR3, as DNA: TGCGCCAGCAGCCAGGAACCCAGGGATCCTAACTATGGCTACACCTTC.

The rearrangement joins TRBV6-6 to TRBJ1-5; 9 positions agree with TRBD1. V was clipped by 6 bases and J by 6 bases; unmatched bases: 12. CDR3 size: 16 residues. CDR1 and CDR2 (germline): MNHNY, SVGAGI (reference sequence). The CDR3 DNA follows: TGTGCCAGCAGCCCCACAGGGGGCGGGGGTAGTCAGCCCCAGCATTTT. This translates into CASSPTGGGGSQPQHF.

The rearrangement links TRBV11-2 to TRBJ2-7; D is uncertain. The CDR3 consists of 14 residues. Trimming left V 6 bases short and J 3 bases short, with 15 bases between. Germline lookup yields CDR1 SGHAT and CDR2 FQNNGV. As DNA, the CDR3 is TGTGCCAGCAGACGCTTCGCAGGCTACTACGAGCAGTACTTC. Amino acids: CASRRFAGYYEQYF.

The CDR3 here is CASSDPGGDTQYF. The DNA of the CDR3 is TGTGCCAGCAGCGACCCGGGGGGGGATACGCAGTATTTT. V gene TRBV9 combines with J gene TRBJ2-3, with 8 bases identical to TRBD2. V shed 3 bases, J shed 6 bases, and the junction held 3 bases outside the gene matches. This CDR3 has 13 amino acids. Germline lookup yields CDR1 SGDLS and CDR2 YYNGEE.